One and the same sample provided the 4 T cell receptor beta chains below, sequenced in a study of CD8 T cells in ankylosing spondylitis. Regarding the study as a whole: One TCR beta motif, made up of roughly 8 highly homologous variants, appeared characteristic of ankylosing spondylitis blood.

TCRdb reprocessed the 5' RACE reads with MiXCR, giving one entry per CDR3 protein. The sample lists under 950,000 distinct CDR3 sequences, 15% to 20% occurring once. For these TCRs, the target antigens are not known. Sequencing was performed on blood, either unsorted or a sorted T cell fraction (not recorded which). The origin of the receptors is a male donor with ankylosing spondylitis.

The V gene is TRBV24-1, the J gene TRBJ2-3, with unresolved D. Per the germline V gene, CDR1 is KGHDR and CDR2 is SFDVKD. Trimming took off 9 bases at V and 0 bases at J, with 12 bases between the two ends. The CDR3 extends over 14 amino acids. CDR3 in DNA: TGTGCCACCCGCAGGTCTTCTAGCACAGATACGCAGTATTTT. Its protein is CATRRSSSTDTQYF.

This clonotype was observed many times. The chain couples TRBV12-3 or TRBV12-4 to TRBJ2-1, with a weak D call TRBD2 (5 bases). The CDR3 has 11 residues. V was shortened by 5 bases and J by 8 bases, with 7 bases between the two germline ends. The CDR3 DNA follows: TGTGCCAGCAGTCGGCGGGATGAGCAGTTCTTC. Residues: CASSRRDEQFF.

The CDR3 nucleotides are TGTGCCAGCAGTTACGGGGATCGCTACGAGCAGTACTTC. Translated, it gives CASSYGDRYEQYF. V and J are TRBV27 and TRBJ2-7; D may be TRBD2 (5 bases). This CDR3 has 13 amino acids. Germline lookup yields CDR1 MNHEY and CDR2 SMNVEV (reference sequence). Trimming cost V 4 bases and J 3 bases, with 10 bases left between them.

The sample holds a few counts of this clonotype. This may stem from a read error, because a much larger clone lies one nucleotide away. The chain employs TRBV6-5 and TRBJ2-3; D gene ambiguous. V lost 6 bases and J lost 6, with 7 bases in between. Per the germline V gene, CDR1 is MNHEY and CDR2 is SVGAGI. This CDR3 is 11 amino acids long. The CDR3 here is CASRQGDTQYF. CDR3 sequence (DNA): TGTGCCAGCAGACAAGGGGATACGCAGTATTTT.